The 24 T cell receptor beta chains listed next were all sequenced from one sample in a study of CXCR3-negative and CXCR3-positive naive CD8 T cells. Findings of the study overall: Against CXCR3-negative naive cells, CXCR3-positive naive cells showed more hydrophobic TRB CDR3s.

These receptors have no known antigen. All TRB cDNA libraries came from 5' RACE performed with UMI labels. TCRdb reworked the 5' RACE reads into one entry per CDR3 protein, no DNA. The table lists 150,000 to 180,000 distinct CDR3 sequences. Specimen: naive CXCR3+ CD8+ T cells from blood. The sample's subset: CD45RO-CCR7+CD27+CD95- naive CD8+ T cells expressing CXCR3 (TNR3+). The receptors were sampled from a human donor in good health. Some clones in this sample may be carry-over from other donors' samples.

The V gene is TRBV13, the J gene TRBJ1-1; TCRdb returns TRBD1, unconfirmable since there is no DNA. The germline CDR1 and CDR2 sequences are PRHDT and FYEKMQ (reference sequence). The CDR3 runs 15 residues. The CDR3 protein is CASSPGTGVGTEAFF.

The chain employs TRBV3-1 and TRBJ2-7; TCRdb's assignment of TRBD1 cannot be checked, as there is no DNA. Germline-derived CDR1 and CDR2 are LGHDT and YNNKEL (reference sequence). The CDR3 consists of 13 residues. This CDR3 reads CASSPIEGDEQYF.

The rearrangement uses TRBV6-6 and TRBJ2-7; TCRdb's D call of TRBD1 is untestable without DNA. CDR3 length: 16 residues. Germline V lookup: CDR1 MNHNY, CDR2 SVGAGI (reference sequence). CDR3 region: CASSYQGGRTTYEQYF.

This chain uses TRBV7-2 with TRBJ2-7; absent DNA, TCRdb's TRBD1 call cannot be checked. CDR1 SGHTA and CDR2 FQGNSA come from the germline V gene. CDR3 size: 13 residues. Here the CDR3 reads CATRDTLAFEQYF.

The gene calls are TRBV28 and TRBJ1-5; TCRdb proposes TRBD1, but this gene call is untestable without DNA. Germline V CDR1 and CDR2: MDHEN, SYDVKM. This CDR3 has 15 amino acids. The CDR3 reads CASSLLTGSNQPQHF.

The chain links TRBV29-1 to TRBJ2-3. CDR3 length: 12 amino acids. Germline V CDR1 and CDR2: SQVTM, ANQGSEA. The CDR3 sequence: CSVEEGTDTQYF.

This chain links TRBV7-8 with TRBJ1-5. Germline lookup yields CDR1 SGHVS and CDR2 FQNEAQ. The CDR3 covers 15 residues. This chain's CDR3 is CASSFEARYNQPQHF.

This chain joins TRBV6-6 and TRBJ1-2. The CDR3 is made up of 14 amino acids. CDR1 and CDR2 (germline): MNHNY, SVGAGI (reference sequence). The CDR3 sequence: CASSYISPYEGYTF.

This chain uses TRBV9 with TRBJ1-2. The CDR3 spans 13 residues. From germline, CDR1 is SGDLS and CDR2 YYNGEE. The CDR3 region is CASSGGSNYGYTF.

The rearrangement joins TRBV5-1 to TRBJ2-1; TCRdb outputs TRBD1, but without DNA this stays unchecked. Germline loops: CDR1 SGHRS, CDR2 YFSETQ. The CDR3 runs 15 residues. The CDR3 loop reads CASNPTDRPADEQFF.

The gene calls are TRBV20-1 and TRBJ2-5; TCRdb indicates TRBD2, and absent DNA this call remains unverified. The CDR3 extends over 13 amino acids. Germline assignment: CDR1 DFQATT and CDR2 SNEGSKA (reference sequence). This chain's CDR3 is CSALGGREWTQYF.

The chain is built from TRBV23-1 and TRBJ1-6. TRBV23-1 is recorded as an ORF, its role being uncertain. The CDR3 is 15 amino acids. CDR3 residues: CASSQSWTYNSPLHF.

This chain uses TRBV20-1 with TRBJ1-2. The germline V gene has CDR1 DFQATT and CDR2 SNEGSKA (reference sequence). CDR3 size: 15 residues. The CDR3 sequence: CSARDIARPNYGYTF.

V gene TRBV19 combines with J gene TRBJ2-2; TCRdb's D call, TRBD1, is unchecked because there is no DNA. Germline CDR1 LNHDA, CDR2 SQIVND (reference sequence). The CDR3 loop spans 11 amino acids. The CDR3 loop is CASHRTGELFF. The whole variable domain, remainder taken from reference TRBV19 and TRBJ2-2, is DGGITQSPKYLFRKEGQNVTLSCEQNLNHDAMYWYRQDPGQGLRLIYYSQIVNDFQKGDIAEGYSVSREKKESFPLTVTSAQKNPTAFYLCASHRTGELFFGEGSRLTVL.

The chain couples TRBV5-1 to TRBJ1-5; absent DNA, TCRdb's TRBD1 call cannot be checked. The CDR3 covers 14 residues. Per the germline V gene, CDR1 is SGHRS and CDR2 is YFSETQ. The CDR3: CARSPDRGLQPQHF.

The J gene is TRBJ1-5, the V gene TRBV7-9. Germline-derived CDR1 and CDR2 are SEHNR and FQNEAQ (reference sequence). The CDR3 runs to 13 residues. The CDR3 spells CASSPDEYQPQHF.

The rearrangement links TRBV6-5 to TRBJ2-7; absent DNA, TCRdb's TRBD2 call cannot be checked. The CDR3 has 14 amino acids. The germline gives CDR1 MNHEY, CDR2 SVGAGI. CDR3 region: CASSSTRRPDEQYF.

The V and J genes are TRBV29-1 and TRBJ2-5; as DNA is missing, the TRBD1 call by TCRdb cannot be tested. The CDR3 runs to 12 residues. Germline V lookup: CDR1 SQVTM, CDR2 ANQGSEA. CDR3 sequence: CSAGQGEETQYF.

This chain connects TRBV28 to TRBJ2-3; no DNA is available, so the TRBD1 call from TCRdb remains unchecked. The germline V gene has CDR1 MDHEN and CDR2 SYDVKM. The CDR3 is 15 amino acids. The CDR3 sequence is CASSSTPAGPDTQYF.

V is TRBV27 and J is TRBJ2-7; with no DNA, the TCRdb D assignment of TRBD2 cannot be verified. CDR3 size: 14 residues. Germline-derived CDR1 and CDR2 are MNHEY and SMNVEV (reference sequence). The CDR3 loop reads CASSFLSGAYEQYF.

The chain carries TRBV7-2 and TRBJ1-6. Germline-derived CDR1 and CDR2 are SGHTA and FQGNSA. The CDR3 has 16 residues. This CDR3 is CASSLGSMVGGSPLHF.

The rearrangement links TRBV5-1 to TRBJ2-2; TCRdb outputs TRBD1, but without DNA this stays unchecked. Germline CDR1 SGHRS, CDR2 YFSETQ. The CDR3 spans 15 residues. Here the CDR3 reads CASSLNQGGHGELFF.

The chain has TRBV29-1 and TRBJ1-2; TCRdb indicates TRBD1, and absent DNA this call remains unverified. The CDR3 totals 14 residues. CDR1 is SQVTM and CDR2 is ANQGSEA in the germline V gene. The CDR3 is CSGSPNMGSYGYTF.

The chain recombines TRBV4-1 with TRBJ2-5; TCRdb reports TRBD1, a call that lacks DNA to check it against. Germline V gene lookup returns CDR1 MGHRA and CDR2 YSYEKL. The CDR3 has 17 residues. CDR3 residues: CASSQGLQGYYQETQYF.